This T cell receptor beta chain appears in the sequencing data of a study of CD8 T cells in ankylosing spondylitis. V was trimmed by 0 bases and J by 6 bases, leaving 20 bases between them. The CDR3 runs to 18 residues. Looked up from germline, CDR1 is MGHRA and CDR2 is YSYEKL. Study-level findings and limits: Characteristic, it appeared, of ankylosing spondylitis blood was a TCR beta motif of eight or nine highly homologous variants. CD8+ disease-linked clones were present at relatively low frequencies in blood. Disease-linked clones reportedly showed significant enrichment in matched ankylosing spondylitis synovial fluid.

This clonotype occurred many times. Its antigen is not identified. Each TCR beta library was made by quantitative 5'-RACE that incorporated molecular barcodes. One entry per CDR3 protein, called by TCRdb with MiXCR from the 5' RACE reads. The sample includes hundreds of thousands of distinct CDR3 sequences, around 20% of them seen just once. This rearrangement joins TRBV4-1 to TRBJ2-2; D is ambiguous. The TCR sequence derives from a male donor with ankylosing spondylitis. Input material: blood, either unsorted or a sorted T cell fraction (not recorded which). The CDR3 DNA reads as TGCGCCAGCAGCCAAGATTCGGGTTCGCTAGAAAGGCCCGGGGAGCTGTTTTTT. It specifies CASSQDSGSLERPGELFF.